Below, one T cell receptor (beta chain) is given with its context. What it binds is not known. The PCR used 60 Vbeta and 13 Jbeta primers. Measured with immunoSEQ multiplex PCR; TCRdb has only the in-frame clones, and not every one. The sample carries roughly 170,000 clones, 65% to 85% recorded once. The data originate from a study of cytomegalovirus exposure and HLA in healthy donors. Trimming removed 5 bases from V and 5 bases from J; junction bases left unmatched: 9. In germline, CDR1 is MNHEY, CDR2 SVGAGI. This CDR3 contains 15 residues. Regarding the study as a whole: CMV serostatus alone was available as immune exposure information. The study recorded around 160 TCR beta chains that were cytomegalovirus-associated.

The receptor was derived from a woman under 30 in good health and CMV-seronegative. V is TRBV6-5 and J is TRBJ1-5; 7 bases are shared with TRBD1. Sequenced input: PBMCs. This chain's CDR3 is CASSPLDRLYQPQHF. The CDR3 DNA is TGTGCCAGCAGTCCGCTGGACAGGCTTTATCAGCCCCAGCATTTT.